Listed below are T cell receptor beta chains from one sample, sequenced in a study of shared clonotypes between healthy human individuals. The repertoire was sequenced with immunoSEQ multiplex PCR; TCRdb's copy has only in-frame clones and lacks some. The sample carries some 530,000 clones, 81% recorded once. Sequences were obtained from PBMCs. The receptors here all came from a woman in her thirties or forties in good health. Some clones in this sample may be carry-over from other donors' samples. The CDR3 runs from the conserved cysteine through the conserved F or W. A D gene is named only where the DNA matches it firmly. The size of a clone is reported for some rows only, either as once, few or many, or as a class for expanded clones.

D gene	clone size	V gene	J gene	CDR3 length	CDR3 protein	CDR3 DNA
.	.	TRBV7-2	TRBJ2-7	15	CASSLVATGPYEQYF	TGTGCCAGCAGCTTAGTCGCGACGGGACCCTACGAGCAGTACTTC
.	many	TRBV4-2	TRBJ2-1	12	CASSQDLGQQFF	TGTGCCAGCAGCCAAGATCTCGGCCAACAGTTCTTC
.	.	TRBV7-6	TRBJ1-2	13	CASSEDFGYGYTF	TGTGCCAGCTCAGAGGATTTCGGGTATGGCTACACCTTC
.	.	TRBV5-4	TRBJ2-5	17	CASSPIPNRDIAETQYF	TGTGCCAGCAGCCCCATACCAAACCGGGACATAGCAGAGACCCAGTACTTC
.	.	TRBV9	TRBJ2-3	14	CASSLTTSTDTQYF	TGTGCCAGCAGCTTGACCACTAGCACAGATACGCAGTATTTT
.	.	TRBV30	TRBJ1-5	13	CAWSDNSNQPQHF	TGTGCCTGGAGTGATAATAGCAATCAGCCCCAGCATTTT
.	.	TRBV19	TRBJ1-2	14	CASSPDLFNYGYTF	TGTGCCAGTAGCCCCGATTTGTTTAACTATGGCTACACCTTC
.	.	TRBV19	TRBJ2-5	15	CASSGLTTRGQTQYF	TGTGCCAGTAGTGGACTAACGACTCGAGGGCAGACCCAGTACTTC
.	.	TRBV5-1	TRBJ1-2	14	CASRLGGVNYGYTF	TGCGCCAGCAGACTGGGGGGTGTTAACTATGGCTACACCTTC
.	few	TRBV4-2	TRBJ2-2	16	CASSQDKGGLAGELFF	TGTGCCAGCAGCCAAGATAAGGGGGGCCTGGCCGGGGAGCTGTTTTTT
.	.	TRBV25-1	TRBJ1-6	12	CASGEGNSPLHF	TGTGCCAGCGGGGAGGGTAATTCACCCCTCCACTTT
TRBD2	.	TRBV5-1	TRBJ2-3	15	CASSRSSGKGDTQYF	TGCGCCAGCAGCCGCTCTAGCGGGAAAGGGGATACGCAGTATTTT
.	.	TRBV9	TRBJ1-2	14	CASSVGPNPYGYTF	TGTGCCAGCAGCGTAGGGCCCAACCCCTATGGCTACACCTTC
.	.	TRBV6-6	TRBJ2-7	14	CASGGTESLYEQYF	TGTGCCAGCGGAGGGACCGAGTCCCTCTACGAGCAGTACTTC
TRBD2	once	TRBV6-5	TRBJ2-3	15	CASSRTSGTPDTQYF	TGTGCCAGCAGTAGAACTAGCGGGACGCCAGATACGCAGTATTTT
.	.	TRBV4-2	TRBJ1-2	15	CASSQDQAGFYGYTF	TGTGCCAGCAGCCAAGATCAGGCAGGGTTCTATGGCTACACCTTC
.	.	TRBV10-3	TRBJ1-1	13	CAISEQGHTEAFF	TGTGCCATCAGTGAGCAGGGTCACACTGAAGCTTTCTTT
.	.	TRBV29-1	TRBJ2-3	12	CSVEARVDTQYF	TGCAGCGTTGAGGCACGAGTAGATACGCAGTATTTT
.	.	TRBV7-2	TRBJ1-1	15	CASSLRQGMNTEAFF	TGTGCCAGCAGCTTACGGCAGGGAATGAACACTGAAGCTTTCTTT
.	.	TRBV5-1	TRBJ2-7	13	CASSLVGGYEQYF	TGCGCCAGCAGCTTGGTTGGGGGCTACGAGCAGTACTTC
TRBD2	.	TRBV2	TRBJ2-7	15	CASSEWDRGGSEQYF	TGTGCCAGCAGTGAGTGGGATCGGGGAGGGAGCGAGCAGTACTTC
.	.	TRBV28	TRBJ1-3	12	CASSFRGNTIYF	TGTGCCAGCAGTTTCCGTGGAAACACCATATATTTT
.	.	TRBV4-3	TRBJ1-5	15	CASSQESGGNQPQHF	TGCGCCAGCAGCCAAGAGTCCGGGGGTAATCAGCCCCAGCATTTT
.	.	TRBV27	TRBJ2-7	16	CASSLSGQGLSYEQYF	TGTGCCAGCAGTTTATCGGGGCAGGGATTGTCGTACGAGCAGTACTTC
TRBD1	many	TRBV29-1	TRBJ2-5	12	CSGGTAQETQYF	TGCAGCGGGGGGACAGCCCAAGAGACCCAGTACTTC
.	once	TRBV10-2	TRBJ2-1	13	CASRDLGGNEQFF	TGCGCCAGCCGGGACTTGGGCGGAAATGAGCAGTTCTTC
TRBD1	.	TRBV5-1	TRBJ2-7	15	CASSLGTGTSYEQYF	TGCGCCAGCAGCCTAGGGACAGGGACCTCCTACGAGCAGTACTTC
TRBD2	.	TRBV28	TRBJ2-1	15	CASSRGTSGRASQFF	TGTGCCAGCAGTCGCGGGACTAGCGGGAGGGCCTCACAGTTCTTC
.	.	TRBV5-1	TRBJ2-2	15	CASSLGTSVAGELFF	TGCGCCAGCAGCTTGGGGACATCAGTGGCCGGGGAGCTGTTTTTT
TRBD2	once	TRBV7-9	TRBJ2-3	15	CASSVSGSVADTQYF	TGTGCCAGCAGCGTTAGCGGGAGTGTCGCAGATACGCAGTATTTT
.	.	TRBV2	TRBJ1-3	14	CASSDMSSGNTIYF	TGTGCCAGCAGTGACATGAGCTCTGGAAACACCATATATTTT
TRBD2	.	TRBV29-1	TRBJ2-3	14	CSVGSGTSTDTQYF	TGCAGCGTTGGTAGCGGGACTAGCACAGATACGCAGTATTTT
TRBD2	.	TRBV9	TRBJ2-3	20	CASSVGAGGPLTDSTDTQYF	TGTGCCAGCAGCGTGGGAGCGGGAGGGCCTTTAACGGATAGTACAGATACGCAGTATTTT
.	many	TRBV7-9	TRBJ1-3	14	CASSVAGIGNTIYF	TGTGCCAGCAGCGTAGCAGGGATAGGAAACACCATATATTTT
TRBD2	.	TRBV18	TRBJ2-1	14	CASSPSSGRSGQFF	TGTGCCAGCTCACCATCTAGCGGGAGGAGCGGTCAGTTCTTC
.	.	TRBV27	TRBJ1-4	14	CASSFQGSNEKLFF	TGTGCCAGCAGTTTTCAGGGGTCTAATGAAAAACTGTTTTTT
.	.	TRBV2	TRBJ1-1	14	CASRDRVGDTEAFF	TGTGCCAGCAGAGATCGAGTAGGGGACACTGAAGCTTTCTTT
.	.	TRBV7-2	TRBJ2-3	15	CASSLYPESTDTQYF	TGTGCCAGCAGCTTATACCCGGAATCCACAGATACGCAGTATTTT
TRBD2	few	TRBV5-4	TRBJ2-7	16	CASSLVGTRRAYEQYF	TGTGCCAGCAGCTTGGTGGGGACTAGAAGAGCCTACGAGCAGTACTTC
.	.	TRBV27	TRBJ1-2	17	CASSFRADPILHHGYTF	TGTGCCAGCAGTTTTAGAGCGGATCCAATCCTACACCATGGCTACACCTTC
TRBD2	.	TRBV5-1	TRBJ2-7	15	CASSMRTSVSYEQYF	TGCGCCAGCAGCATGCGGACTAGCGTGTCCTACGAGCAGTACTTC
.	.	TRBV5-1	TRBJ2-2	16	CASSLEWGANTGELFF	TGCGCCAGCAGTCTAGAGTGGGGGGCGAACACCGGGGAGCTGTTTTTT
.	.	TRBV5-4	TRBJ2-2	12	CASSQGTGELFF	TGTGCCAGCAGCCAGGGGACCGGGGAGCTGTTTTTT
TRBD2	.	TRBV2	TRBJ2-3	16	CASSEGAGEHLDTQYF	TGTGCCAGCAGTGAAGGGGCGGGAGAGCACTTAGATACGCAGTATTTT
.	once	TRBV11-2	TRBJ2-4	12	CASSFGGGIQYF	TGTGCCAGCAGCTTCGGGGGTGGCATTCAGTACTTC
.	.	TRBV7-2	TRBJ2-5	15	CASSLELQYQETQYF	TGTGCCAGCAGCTTAGAACTACAGTACCAAGAGACCCAGTACTTC
TRBD1	.	TRBV7-9	TRBJ1-5	19	CASSPAGTGGTYSNQPQHF	TGTGCCAGCAGCCCAGCCGGGACAGGGGGTACCTATAGCAATCAGCCCCAGCATTTT